Listed below are T cell receptor beta chains from one sample, sequenced in a study of regulatory T cells in long-lasting Graves disease. TCRdb ran MiXCR on the multiplex PCR reads and lists one entry per CDR3 protein. The repertoire holds around 470,000 distinct CDR3 sequences, with 13% to 15% as singletons. The sample was also linked to a second study, of T cells in Graves' hyperthyroidism and ophthalmopathy.

This material consisted of peripheral blood mononuclear cells (PBMCs), taken at new diagnosis, from a patient treated with antithyroid drugs. The receptor set was obtained from a woman in her forties or fifties with Graves disease. CDR3s include the opening cysteine and the closing phenylalanine or tryptophan. A D gene is named only where the DNA matches it firmly. Not all rows give a size; the values are once, few, many and, for expanded clones, a class.

D | J | V | size | DNA | CDR3
NA | TRBJ2-1 | TRBV5-1 | NA | TGCGCCAGCAGCTTGTACAGGTCCCCCTACAATGAGCAGTTCTTC | CASSLYRSPYNEQFF
TRBD2 | TRBJ2-3 | TRBV7-3 | many | TGTGCCAGCAGCCGCCGACTAGCGGGAGATGGAGATACGCAGTATTTT | CASSRRLAGDGDTQYF
NA | TRBJ1-3 | TRBV6-1 | few | TGTGCCAGCGGACAGCCAACTGGAAACACCATATATTTT | CASGQPTGNTIYF
NA | TRBJ1-2 | TRBV9 | many | TGTGCCAGCAGCCCCCCTCAGGGCTATGGCTACACCTTC | CASSPPQGYGYTF
TRBD2 | TRBJ2-7 | TRBV6-1 | many | TGTGCCAGCAGTGAACTTAGCGGGAACTACTACGAGCAGTACTTC | CASSELSGNYYEQYF
TRBD1 | TRBJ2-7 | TRBV9 | few | TGTGCCAGCAGCGGATCCGGGACAGAAGTCTACGAGCAGTACTTC | CASSGSGTEVYEQYF
NA | TRBJ1-3 | TRBV19 | NA | TGTGCCAGTAGTATTACGGCTGTCTCTGGAAACACCATATATTTT | CASSITAVSGNTIYF
NA | TRBJ2-2 | TRBV7-9 | NA | TGTGCCAGCAGCTTAGCACCACGGATCGGAACGGGAGCGACCGGGGAGCTGTTTTTT | CASSLAPRIGTGATGELFF
TRBD1 | TRBJ1-3 | TRBV5-1 | few | TGCGCCAGCAGCAGGGGCGGGACAGACTCTGGAAACACCATATATTTT | CASSRGGTDSGNTIYF
NA | TRBJ1-5 | TRBV28 | few | TGTGCCAGCAATACAGTTACCAATCAGCCCCAGCATTTT | CASNTVTNQPQHF
NA | TRBJ2-5 | TRBV2 | NA | TGTGCCAGCAGTGACAGTGGGGAGACCCAGTACTTC | CASSDSGETQYF
NA | TRBJ1-4 | TRBV12-3/TRBV12-4 | many | TGTGCCAGCAGTCCCGGGATAAATAATGAAAAACTGTTTTTT | CASSPGINNEKLFF
NA | TRBJ1-5 | TRBV6-1 | many | TGTGCCAGCAGTGCCCAGGTCGGCCAGCCCCAGCATTTT | CASSAQVGQPQHF
NA | TRBJ2-1 | TRBV5-1 | many | TGCGCCAGCAGCTTCGGTACGACGGATTACTACAATGAGCAGTTCTTC | CASSFGTTDYYNEQFF
TRBD1 | TRBJ1-2 | TRBV12-3/TRBV12-4 | many | TGTGCCAGCAGCACGACAGGGGAGTTTGGCTACACCTTC | CASSTTGEFGYTF
NA | TRBJ2-3 | TRBV6-1 | many | TGTGCCAGCAGTGAGGCATTTTCAGACACAGATACGCAGTATTTT | CASSEAFSDTDTQYF
TRBD2 | TRBJ2-7 | TRBV5-1 | many | TGCGCCAGCAGCTTGTGGAGCGGGAGGGTCTACGAGCAGTACTTC | CASSLWSGRVYEQYF
TRBD1 | TRBJ2-6 | TRBV28 | few | TGTGCCAGCAGTTTATACCCCCGGGACAGGGACTCTGGGGCCAACGTCCTGACTTTC | CASSLYPRDRDSGANVLTF
TRBD2 | TRBJ2-1 | TRBV5-5 | NA | TGTGCCAGCAGCTTGGGGTCTAGCGGGACCGACAATGAGCAGTTCTTC | CASSLGSSGTDNEQFF
NA | TRBJ2-1 | TRBV7-3 | few | TGTGCCAGCAGCCAAGTGGGGCCCTTCTCCTACAATGAGCAGTTCTTC | CASSQVGPFSYNEQFF
NA | TRBJ2-3 | TRBV6-1 | many | TGTGCCAGCAGTCGCGCGGACTATCCAGATACGCAGTATTTT | CASSRADYPDTQYF
NA | TRBJ2-4 | TRBV19 | NA | TGTGCCAGTAGTATCCTTGGACAAGCCAAAAACATTCAGTACTTC | CASSILGQAKNIQYF
TRBD1 | TRBJ1-5 | TRBV12-3/TRBV12-4 | few | TGTGCCAGCACTTCAGGGGGAGCTGGCAATCAGCCCCAGCATTTT | CASTSGGAGNQPQHF
NA | TRBJ2-2 | TRBV3-1 | many | TGTGCCAGCAGCCAAGGTGCCAGTTCCGGGGAGCTGTTTTTT | CASSQGASSGELFF
NA | TRBJ2-2 | TRBV7-9 | few | TGTGCCAGCAGCTTAGTCTTTGCAGGGAAAGCCACCGGGGAGCTGTTTTTT | CASSLVFAGKATGELFF
TRBD1 | TRBJ2-7 | TRBV6-1 | many | TGTGCCAGCAGTGAATTCATCGGCCAGGGGGCTAACGAGCAGTACTTC | CASSEFIGQGANEQYF
NA | TRBJ1-6 | TRBV20-1 | many | TGCAGTGCCTTCGACGAGGCTTCACCCCTCCACTTT | CSAFDEASPLHF
TRBD1 | TRBJ1-2 | TRBV5-1 | NA | TGCGCCAGCAGCTTTTCGACAGGGAGTGGCTACACCTTC | CASSFSTGSGYTF
TRBD2 | TRBJ2-7 | TRBV6-5 | NA | TGTGCCAGCAGTTACCGGCTAGCGGGGGCCTACGAGCAGTACTTC | CASSYRLAGAYEQYF
TRBD1 | TRBJ2-4 | TRBV2 | NA | TGTGCCAGCAGTGAACTTGGGACAGAAAAAAACATTCAGTACTTC | CASSELGTEKNIQYF
NA | TRBJ1-5 | TRBV12-3/TRBV12-4 | many | TGTGCCAGCAGTAATGGGACAACTAGCAATCAGCCCCAGCATTTT | CASSNGTTSNQPQHF
TRBD2 | TRBJ2-7 | TRBV28 | many | TGTGCCAGCAGTCCCGCTAGCGGAGCCCCCCACGAGCAGTACTTC | CASSPASGAPHEQYF
NA | TRBJ2-7 | TRBV30 | NA | TGTGCCTGGAGTTTCAGGGGGGGGAGGAACGAGCAGTACTTC | CAWSFRGGRNEQYF
NA | TRBJ1-5 | TRBV28 | few | TGTGCCAGCAGTTTATGGGGGACGGATAGCAATCAGCCCCAGCATTTT | CASSLWGTDSNQPQHF
NA | TRBJ1-5 | TRBV18 | many | TGTGCCAGCTCAGATGCCCAAGTAACAGGGCTTTATCAGCCCCAGCATTTT | CASSDAQVTGLYQPQHF
TRBD2 | TRBJ2-3 | TRBV28 | few | TGTGCCAGCTTGACTAGCGGGAGGAGTGGTACGCAGTATTTT | CASLTSGRSGTQYF
NA | TRBJ1-3 | TRBV28 | many | TGTGCCAGCAGGACCGGGACTGTTGGAAACACCATATATTTT | CASRTGTVGNTIYF
TRBD1 | TRBJ1-1 | TRBV28 | many | TGTGCCAGCAGTTCTCCGGGACAGGGAGATGATGAAGCTTTCTTT | CASSSPGQGDDEAFF
NA | TRBJ1-5 | TRBV5-1 | many | TGCGCCAGCAGCGAAGGGTACTCGGGCAATCAGCCCCAGCATTTT | CASSEGYSGNQPQHF
NA | TRBJ1-2 | TRBV30 | NA | TGTGCCTGGTCCGGCAGTTATGGCTACACCTTC | CAWSGSYGYTF
TRBD2 | TRBJ2-5 | TRBV28 | many | TGTGCCAGCAGTGGACTAGCGGCCCAAGAGACCCAGTACTTC | CASSGLAAQETQYF
TRBD1 | TRBJ1-2 | TRBV5-1 | many | TGCGCCAGCAGCTTGGTGACAGGGAATAACTATGGCTACACCTTC | CASSLVTGNNYGYTF
NA | TRBJ2-2 | TRBV9 | NA | TGTGCCAGCAGCGTGGCAAGGACTGGGCCTCAACCCGGGGAGCTGTTTTTT | CASSVARTGPQPGELFF
NA | TRBJ1-2 | TRBV28 | many | TGTGCCAGCAGTTTCGTTGGATCGGGGCATGGCTACACCTTC | CASSFVGSGHGYTF
TRBD2 | TRBJ2-7 | TRBV5-4 | few | TGTGCCAGCAGGACGGGACTAGCGGGAGGTCGTGACGAGCAGTACTTC | CASRTGLAGGRDEQYF
NA | TRBJ1-5 | TRBV7-6 | many | TGTGCCAGCAGCTTAACACAGGGAGGGGGTCAGCCCCAGCATTTT | CASSLTQGGGQPQHF
NA | TRBJ2-1 | TRBV20-1 | many | TGCAGTGCCCCCCCGAGGACTCCCTACAATGAGCAGTTCTTC | CSAPPRTPYNEQFF
NA | TRBJ2-5 | TRBV12-3/TRBV12-4 | many | TGTGCCAGCAGTTTACGAGAAGAGACCCAGTACTTC | CASSLREETQYF
NA | TRBJ2-5 | TRBV7-9 | many | TGTGCCAGCAGCTTAGCGGTAGAGACCCAGTACTTC | CASSLAVETQYF
NA | TRBJ1-2 | TRBV5-5 | NA | TGTGCCAGCAGCTTCCTACCTATGGATGGCTACACCTTC | CASSFLPMDGYTF
NA | TRBJ2-5 | TRBV20-1 | many | TGCAGTGGCGATCATCAAGAGACCCAGTACTTC | CSGDHQETQYF
TRBD2 | TRBJ2-2 | TRBV28 | many | TGTGCCAGCAGTCCTATCCCAGTTGCGCGACTAGCATCCACCGGGGAGCTGTTTTTT | CASSPIPVARLASTGELFF
NA | TRBJ2-3 | TRBV5-6 | NA | TGTGCCAGCAGCTTCGGGGGGCTGAGCACAGATACGCAGTATTTT | CASSFGGLSTDTQYF
NA | TRBJ2-6 | TRBV5-1 | few | TGCGCCAGCAGCCCCCTCGCCGGGACACGGTTCTCTGGGGCCAACGTCCTGACTTTC | CASSPLAGTRFSGANVLTF
NA | TRBJ2-3 | TRBV20-1 | many | TGCAGTGCTAGAACCCTCCGAGATACGCAGTATTTT | CSARTLRDTQYF
NA | TRBJ2-7 | TRBV2 | many | TGTGCCAGCAGTGAAGATGTGGGCGAGCAGTACTTC | CASSEDVGEQYF
TRBD2 | TRBJ2-1 | TRBV10-3 | many | TGTGCCATCGGGGGGGGTAGCTCCTACAATGAGCAGTTCTTC | CAIGGGSSYNEQFF
NA | TRBJ2-7 | TRBV10-2 | few | TGCGCCAGCAGTGTGGGGGGCGGAACGGCCTACGAGCAGTACTTC | CASSVGGGTAYEQYF
NA | TRBJ2-6 | TRBV28 | many | TGTGCCAGCAGTTTATGTTGGCAGGTTAGCTCTGGGGCCAACGTCCTGACTTTC | CASSLCWQVSSGANVLTF
NA | TRBJ2-7 | TRBV11-3 | many | TGTGCCAGCAGCTTAGGTGGGGACTCCTACGAGCAGTACTTC | CASSLGGDSYEQYF